These T cell receptor beta chains were read from a single sample in a study of blood T cell repertoires in COVID-19. Using immunoSEQ multiplex PCR, the repertoire was profiled, and TCRdb retains in-frame clones only, with some absent. The data show more than 150,000 clones, around 80% seen once. Input material: peripheral blood. Receptors originate from an elderly woman with active or convalescent COVID-19. The CDR3 runs from the conserved cysteine through the conserved F or W. The D gene is left open where the match is weak. Clone size appears in some rows only: once, few, many, or a class for an expanded clone.

. | . | TRBJ1-3 | TRBV19 | TGTGCCAGTAGTACAGCGAATAGGTTCTCCGGAAACACCATATATTTT | CASSTANRFSGNTIYF
once | . | TRBJ1-1 | TRBV5-1 | TGCGCCAGCAGCTTGATTCGGGTGAACACTGAAGCTTTCTTT | CASSLIRVNTEAFF
. | . | TRBJ1-1 | TRBV19 | TGTGCCACCCGGACAGAGAATTCCATGAACACTGAAGCTTTCTTT | CATRTENSMNTEAFF
. | TRBD2 | TRBJ2-3 | TRBV2 | TGTGCCAGCAGACACCAACTTGGGAGGGAGCAGTATTTT | CASRHQLGREQYF
. | TRBD1 | TRBJ1-2 | TRBV11-1 | TGTGCCAGCAGCTCCACAGGGGAAGAGCCCTATGGCTACACCTTC | CASSSTGEEPYGYTF
. | TRBD1 | TRBJ1-5 | TRBV5-1 | TGCGCCAGCAGCTGGGGGACAGGGGGCAATCAGCCCCAGCATTTT | CASSWGTGGNQPQHF
once | . | TRBJ1-1 | TRBV27 | TGTGCCAGCAGTCTCGCGCGGACTGGCAGGGCTTTCTTT | CASSLARTGRAFF
. | . | TRBJ1-4 | TRBV4-1 | TGCGCCAGCAGCCTACCGGGACACCAGAATGAAAAACTGTTTTTT | CASSLPGHQNEKLFF
. | TRBD2 | TRBJ2-7 | TRBV9 | TGTGCCAGCAGCGGGCGGGGGGGCCGAGAGGACGAGCAGTACTTC | CASSGRGGREDEQYF
. | TRBD2 | TRBJ2-2 | TRBV5-1 | TGCGCCACCCAAAGACTGGGCGGGGGGCAGAACACCGGGGAGCTGTTTTTT | CATQRLGGGQNTGELFF
once | . | TRBJ1-3 | TRBV19 | TGTGCCAGTAGTATTTCGGGGGACTCTGGAAACACCATATATTTT | CASSISGDSGNTIYF
few | . | TRBJ1-3 | TRBV19 | TGTGCCAGTATGAAGGAGGGAAGGGACTCTGGAAACACCATATATTTT | CASMKEGRDSGNTIYF
. | . | TRBJ2-2 | TRBV2 | TGTGCCAGCAACAAAATGCGGCAAGGCACCGGGGAGCTGTTTTTT | CASNKMRQGTGELFF
once | . | TRBJ1-1 | TRBV6-5 | TGTGCCAGCAGTTCCCTTAGCAGAACTGAAGCTTTCTTT | CASSSLSRTEAFF
. | TRBD1 | TRBJ1-2 | TRBV3-1/TRBV3-2 | TGTGCCAGCAGCCAAGATCCAGGGGGCCTTAACTATGGCTACACCTTC | CASSQDPGGLNYGYTF
. | . | TRBJ2-7 | TRBV12-2 | TGTGCAAGTCGCTTTTCCGGGACTAGCGTCTCCTACGAGCAGTACTTC | CASRFSGTSVSYEQYF
. | TRBD1 | TRBJ2-2 | TRBV7-7 | TGTGCTAGCAGCTCCAAGGCGTACCGGGACAGGGTAGTAACTTGGAACACCGGGGAGCTGTTTTTT | CASSSKAYRDRVVTWNTGELFF
. | . | TRBJ2-1 | TRBV7-2 | TGTGCCAGCACCTTTGGCCAACCTAATGAGCAGTTCTTC | CASTFGQPNEQFF
few | . | TRBJ2-1 | TRBV5-1 | TGCGCCAGCAGCTCTTCGGTGAGGCCTAAGCAGTTCTTC | CASSSSVRPKQFF
. | . | TRBJ1-3 | TRBV28 | TGTGCCAGCAGTGCTCCAGGGATCTCCTCTGGAAACACCATATATTTT | CASSAPGISSGNTIYF
. | TRBD1 | TRBJ1-2 | TRBV29-1 | TGCAGCGCCGGACAGGAGCTTAACTATGGCTACACCTTC | CSAGQELNYGYTF
. | . | TRBJ1-6 | TRBV5-4 | TGTGCCAGCAGCTTGGATCCAGGCGCAGGCTATAATTCACCCCTCCACTTT | CASSLDPGAGYNSPLHF
. | . | TRBJ2-7 | TRBV27 | TGTGCCAGCAGTTTAGGTGTGAGCTCCTACGAGCAGTACTTC | CASSLGVSSYEQYF